The 21 T cell receptor beta chains below all came from one sample that was sequenced in a study of T cell responses to AZD1222 COVID-19 vaccine. TCRdb's copy holds only in-frame clones and misses some; the assay was immunoSEQ multiplex PCR. The repertoire holds more than 55,000 clones, with around three quarters as singletons. The input for sequencing was peripheral blood, taken 28 days after the second AZD1222 dose. The receptor source for this set is an adult who received the AZD1222 COVID-19 vaccine.

The chain combines TRBV5-6 with TRBJ2-1, with D tentatively TRBD1 or TRBD2 (5 bases each). The V gene lost 3 bases and the J gene lost 0 bases, with 16 bases spanning the gap. This CDR3 spans 17 amino acids. Germline V gene lookup returns CDR1 SGHDT and CDR2 YYEEEE. The CDR3, as DNA: TGTGCCAGCAGCTGGGGGTGGGACGGCTACTCCTACAATGAGCAGTTCTTC. This sequence encodes CASSWGWDGYSYNEQFF.

V and J are TRBV11-2 and TRBJ2-1, with 14 positions matching TRBD2. The CDR3 is 15 amino acids. Germline V gene data show CDR1 as SGHAT and CDR2 as FQNNGV. Unmatched junction bases numbered 10, after V lost 5 bases and J lost 13 bases. CDR3: CASSDGLAGGRAQFF. As DNA, the CDR3 is TGTGCCAGCAGCGATGGACTAGCGGGGGGCAGGGCACAGTTCTTC.

This clone was observed a few times. The V call is TRBV14, the J call TRBJ1-2; D possibly corresponds to TRBD1 (5 bases). V was trimmed by 1 base and J by 7 bases, leaving 13 bases between them. The CDR3 runs 14 residues. Germline V gene sequence: CDR1 SGHDN, CDR2 FVKESK. The CDR3 sequence: CASSQGQGVVGYTF. The CDR3 bases are TGTGCCAGCAGCCAAGGGCAGGGTGTAGTTGGCTACACCTTC. Full variable domain (rest looked up from reference TRBV14 and TRBJ1-2): EAGVTQFPSHSVIEKGQTVTLRCDPISGHDNLYWYRRVMGKEIKFLLHFVKESKQDESGMPNNRFLAERTGGTYSTLKVQPAELEDSGVYFCASSQGQGVVGYTFGSGTRLTVV.

The chain is built from TRBV2 and TRBJ2-1, with TRBD1 identical over 9 bases. The CDR3 is 17 residues long. CDR1 is SNHLY, CDR2 FYNNEI, per germline. V shed 5 bases, J shed 3 bases, and the junction held 11 bases outside the gene matches. The CDR3 protein is CASSRAAGTGNYNEQFF. The CDR3 DNA sequence: TGTGCCAGCAGTAGAGCCGCCGGGACAGGGAACTACAATGAGCAGTTCTTC.

The chain links TRBV6-5 to TRBJ1-4, with D tentatively TRBD1 (5 bases). The V gene's germline CDR1 is MNHEY and CDR2 SVGAGI. The CDR3 totals 14 residues. V lost 4 bases and J lost 6, with 12 bases in between. CDR3 DNA sequence: TGTGCCAGCAGTTGGTCACCGGGGCATGAAAAACTGTTTTTT. Amino acid sequence: CASSWSPGHEKLFF.

The chain uses TRBV12-3 or TRBV12-4 and TRBJ2-1; D possibly corresponds to TRBD1 (7 bases). V was clipped by 10 bases and J by 5 bases, with 15 bases between them. The CDR3 spans 13 residues. The CDR3, as DNA: TGTGCCACCAGGGGGGCCATTAACAATGAGCAGTTCTTC. It yields the protein CATRGAINNEQFF.

This chain links TRBV12-3 or TRBV12-4 with TRBJ1-5; D gene ambiguous. This CDR3 spans 13 amino acids. V gave up 3 bases and J gave up 0 bases, with 3 bases separating them. The CDR3 protein is CASSFSSNQPQHF. The CDR3 DNA follows: TGTGCCAGCAGTTTTAGTAGCAATCAGCCCCAGCATTTT.

The rearrangement uses TRBV28 and TRBJ1-3; unclear D gene. V lost 0 bases, J lost 0 bases, and 12 bases lay in between. This CDR3 has 17 residues. CDR1 MDHEN and CDR2 SYDVKM come from the germline V gene. The DNA for the CDR3 is TGTGCCAGCAGTTTATGGCGGAGTCGTATCTCTGGAAACACCATATATTTT. Protein sequence: CASSLWRSRISGNTIYF.

The sample holds a few counts of this clone. The V and J genes are TRBV6-2 or TRBV6-3 and TRBJ2-3; D is possibly TRBD2 (6 bases). V lost 5 bases and J lost 5, with 14 bases in between. The germline V gene encodes CDR1 MNHEY and CDR2 SVGEGT. The CDR3 totals 14 residues. This CDR3 reads CASSPRVGGDTQYF. The CDR3 nucleotides read TGTGCCAGCAGTCCACGGGTGGGGGGAGATACGCAGTATTTT.

The chain uses TRBV5-1 and TRBJ1-6, with 10 bases matching TRBD1. After removal of 6 bases from V and 7 bases from J, the junction contained 4 bases not matched to a gene. Germline lookup yields CDR1 SGHRS and CDR2 YFSETQ. The CDR3 is made up of 14 amino acids. The CDR3, as DNA: TGCGCCAGCACCGGGACAGGGGACAATTCACCCCTCCACTTT. Amino acid sequence: CASTGTGDNSPLHF.

This rearrangement joins TRBV7-2 to TRBJ2-1; D remains ambiguous. V dropped 1 base and J dropped 10 bases, with 8 bases sitting between them. Germline values: CDR1 SGHTA, CDR2 FQGNSA. The CDR3 sequence is 12 residues long. CDR3 in amino acids: CASSLGIREQFF. In nucleotides, the CDR3 is TGTGCCAGCAGCTTAGGTATCCGGGAGCAGTTCTTC.

The rearrangement uses TRBV7-2 and TRBJ2-3; 10 positions match TRBD2. Trimming removed 1 base from V and 4 bases from J; junction bases left unmatched: 14. Germline V CDR1 and CDR2: SGHTA, FQGNSA. The CDR3 sequence is 19 residues long. The CDR3 bases are TGTGCCAGCAGCTTAGGTTATTTGTTTGGGACTAGCGTTCCAGATACGCAGTATTTT. It specifies CASSLGYLFGTSVPDTQYF.

The chain employs TRBV5-4 and TRBJ2-7; D is perhaps TRBD1 (6 bases). This CDR3 region has 12 residues. CDR1 is SGHNT and CDR2 is YYREEE in the germline V gene (reference sequence). V lost 4 bases and J lost 5, with 10 bases in between. CDR3 residues: CASSKDSDEQYF. CDR3 sequence (DNA): TGTGCCAGCAGCAAGGACAGTGACGAGCAGTACTTC.

The chain is built from TRBV7-9 and TRBJ2-2, with D possibly matching TRBD1 (5 bases). Germline lookup yields CDR1 SEHNR and CDR2 FQNEAQ (reference sequence). The ends were cut back, 2 bases at V and 1 base at J, with 8 bases in the middle. The CDR3 length is 15 residues. The CDR3, as DNA: TGTGCCAGCAGCTTACCCGACAGGAACACCGGGGAGCTGTTTTTT. It encodes CASSLPDRNTGELFF.

The rearrangement joins TRBV11-2 to TRBJ2-2; D possibly corresponds to TRBD1 (5 bases). Deletions cut 6 bases from V and 0 bases from J, with 11 bases between. This CDR3 is 15 amino acids long. Germline-derived CDR1 and CDR2 are SGHAT and FQNNGV. The CDR3 bases are TGTGCCAGCAGTCGGACACTCGCGAACACCGGGGAGCTGTTTTTT. Amino acids: CASSRTLANTGELFF. Using reference TRBV11-2 and TRBJ2-2 for the parts outside the CDR3, the full variable domain is EAGVAQSPRYKIIEKRQSVAFWCNPISGHATLYWYQQILGQGPKLLIQFQNNGVVDDSQLPKDRFSAERLKGVDSTLKIQPAKLEDSAVYLCASSRTLANTGELFFGEGSRLTVL.

The rearrangement joins TRBV6-2 or TRBV6-3 to TRBJ2-5; D gene uncertain. CDR1 and CDR2 from the germline V gene are MNHEY and SVGEGT. The CDR3 runs to 14 residues. V gave up 3 bases and J gave up 1 base, with 9 bases separating them. The CDR3 loop reads CASSYNGPQETQYF. In DNA, the CDR3 is TGTGCCAGCAGTTATAACGGACCCCAAGAGACCCAGTACTTC.

The chain recombines TRBV7-2 with TRBJ1-4; D is unresolved. V was pared by 5 bases and J by 5 bases, with 9 bases between. Germline lookup yields CDR1 SGHTA and CDR2 FQGNSA. This CDR3 comprises 13 residues. The CDR3 loop reads CASSMTRNEKLFF. The CDR3 DNA follows: TGTGCCAGCAGCATGACAAGGAATGAAAAACTGTTTTTT. Full variable domain (missing parts from reference TRBV7-2 and TRBJ1-4): GAGVSQSPSNKVTEKGKDVELRCDPISGHTALYWYRQSLGQGLEFLIYFQGNSAPDKSGLPSDRFSAERTGGSVSTLTIQRTQQEDSAVYLCASSMTRNEKLFFGSGTQLSVL.

The chain recombines TRBV19 with TRBJ1-2; D is ambiguous. Looked up from germline, CDR1 is LNHDA and CDR2 is SQIVND (reference sequence). The CDR3 has 14 residues. The V gene lost 3 bases and the J gene lost 4 bases, with 12 bases spanning the gap. This CDR3 reads CASSMDEVVYGYTF. The CDR3, as DNA: TGTGCCAGTAGTATGGATGAGGTAGTCTATGGCTACACCTTC.

The V gene is TRBV7-9, the J gene TRBJ2-5, with no clear D. Germline loops: CDR1 SEHNR, CDR2 FQNEAQ (reference sequence). V lost 5 bases and J lost 2, with 9 bases in between. The CDR3 totals 13 residues. The CDR3 coding sequence is TGTGCCAGCAGCCCACAGATACAAGAGACCCAGTACTTC. Translation: CASSPQIQETQYF.

This sequence joins TRBV20-1 and TRBJ1-2; 7 nucleotides line up with TRBD1. J gave up 4 bases and V 3 bases, and 8 bases lay outside the gene matches. Germline CDR1 is DFQATT and CDR2 is SNEGSKA (reference sequence). CDR3 length: 14 residues. CDR3 residues: CSASRDSRLYGYTF. In DNA form, the CDR3 reads TGCAGTGCTAGTAGGGACAGCCGCCTCTATGGCTACACCTTC.

There are a few counts of this clone. The chain has TRBV6-2 or TRBV6-3 and TRBJ1-6; 8 nucleotides line up with TRBD1. Germline CDR1 MNHEY, CDR2 SVGEGT. The CDR3 contains 15 residues. With V trimmed by 4 bases and J by 7 bases, 6 bases remained unmatched. CDR3 DNA: TGTGCCAGCAGTTTTGCGGGACAGGAGAATTCACCCCTCCACTTT. Encoded protein: CASSFAGQENSPLHF.